The 27 T cell receptor beta chains presented below share a single source sample, sequenced in a study of cytomegalovirus exposure and HLA in healthy donors. The PCR contained 60 Vbeta and 13 Jbeta primers. The protocol was immunoSEQ multiplex PCR, while the TCRdb copy is restricted to in-frame clones and leaves out a portion. The sample contains 150,000 to 250,000 clones, around 83% of which appear only once. The sample consisted of PBMCs. The receptors here all came from a woman in her 50s in good health and CMV-seropositive.

The chain carries TRBV30 and TRBJ1-2; 9 bases fit TRBD1. The germline V gene encodes CDR1 GTSNPN and CDR2 SVGIG (reference sequence). The CDR3 consists of 13 residues. The V segment lost 2 bases and the J segment 7 bases; nucleotides outside the gene matches: 5. The CDR3 DNA reads TGTGCCTGGAGTCCGAGGACAGGGGTTGGCTACACCTTC. This translates into CAWSPRTGVGYTF.

This clone was picked up one time. The chain has TRBV18 and TRBJ1-1; D gene unclear. In germline, CDR1 is KGHSH, CDR2 LQKENI. Trimming took off 2 bases at V and 0 bases at J, with 10 bases between the two ends. The CDR3 loop spans 15 amino acids. The CDR3 nucleotides read TGTGCCAGCTCACCATCGCGAGTGATGAACACTGAAGCTTTCTTT. This codes for CASSPSRVMNTEAFF.

This chain joins TRBV28 and TRBJ1-4, with a weak D call TRBD1 (5 bases). CDR3 length: 14 residues. Germline assignment: CDR1 MDHEN and CDR2 SYDVKM. V shed 6 bases and J shed 5 bases, with 13 bases lying between them. The CDR3, as DNA: TGTGCCAGCAGCTTGGGGGGGGAGAATGAAAAACTGTTTTTT. Amino acid sequence: CASSLGGENEKLFF.

The chain couples TRBV19 to TRBJ2-7, with 12 bases matching TRBD2. The CDR3 spans 14 residues. With 5 bases clipped from V and 1 base from J, the junction kept 0 bases outside the gene matches. CDR1 and CDR2 (germline): LNHDA, SQIVND (reference sequence). The CDR3 sequence: CASSLAGGSYEQYF. CDR3 sequence (DNA): TGTGCCAGTAGTCTAGCGGGAGGGTCCTACGAGCAGTACTTC.

This clone was counted once. The CDR3 reads CASSLRGGVYQETQYF. The CDR3 DNA reads as TGTGCCAGCAGTTTAAGGGGGGGGGTGTACCAAGAGACCCAGTACTTC. The V gene is TRBV28, the J gene TRBJ2-5; TRBD2 is a possible D gene (7 bases). There are 16 residues in the CDR3. Germline assignment: CDR1 MDHEN and CDR2 SYDVKM. V lost 2 bases, J lost 0 bases, and 13 bases lay in between.

As regards this clone: Germline and junction disagree at one end, which may indicate a read error. The chain employs TRBV7-6 and TRBJ1-2; possibly TRBD1 for D (6 bases). CDR1 SGHVS and CDR2 FNYEAQ come from the germline V gene. This CDR3 is 15 amino acids long. The CDR3 here is CASSLVGGQLDGHTF. CDR3 DNA sequence: TGTGCCAGCAGCTTAGTAGGAGGACAGTTGGATGGCCACACCTTC.

This rearrangement joins TRBV7-7 to TRBJ2-7; 14 positions match TRBD2. Germline loops: CDR1 SSHAT, CDR2 FNYEAQ (reference sequence). The CDR3 has 14 amino acids. V trimming: 4 bases; J trimming: 6 bases; junction bases outside the gene matches: 2. The CDR3 loop is CASSSGLAGGEQYF. The CDR3 DNA reads as TGTGCCAGCAGCTCTGGACTAGCGGGAGGCGAGCAGTACTTC.

In this sample, this clone turned up once. J is TRBJ1-4 and V is TRBV7-9; 7 bases fit TRBD1. Germline loops: CDR1 SEHNR, CDR2 FQNEAQ (reference sequence). This CDR3 has 15 amino acids. J gave up 8 bases and V 5 bases, and 11 bases lay outside the gene matches. CDR3 amino acids: CASSEFRGISEKLFF. CDR3 in DNA: TGTGCCAGCAGCGAGTTCAGGGGGATCAGCGAAAAACTGTTTTTT. The variable domain in full, with the rest retrieved from reference TRBV7-9 and TRBJ1-4, is DTGVSQNPRHKITKRGQNVTFRCDPISEHNRLYWYRQTLGQGPEFLTYFQNEAQLEKSRLLSDRFSAERPKGSFSTLEIQRTEQGDSAMYLCASSEFRGISEKLFFGSGTQLSVL.

Comments on this clone: The junction shows a germline mismatch at one end, possibly a read error. The chain carries TRBV7-9 and TRBJ1-2; TRBD1 matches at 8 bases. This CDR3 comprises 15 residues. The germline gives CDR1 SEHNR, CDR2 FQNEAQ (reference sequence). The DNA for the CDR3 is TGTTCCAGCAGCTTAGCGACGACAGGGGTTTATGGCTACACCTTC. Protein: CSSSLATTGVYGYTF.

The DNA for the CDR3 is TGTGCCAGCGGACAGGGTGGGTCCCTCCACTTT. It codes for CASGQGGSLHF. J is TRBJ1-6 and V is TRBV25-1; 8 bases map to TRBD1. There are 11 residues in the CDR3. Per germline, CDR1 MGHDK and CDR2 SYGVNS. V was clipped by 8 bases and J by 14 bases; unmatched bases: 5.

The chain joins TRBV29-1 to TRBJ2-1, with TRBD1 identical over 8 bases. Trimming cost V 5 bases and J 8 bases; bases outside gene matches: 8. CDR3 size: 13 residues. Germline CDR1 and CDR2: SQVTM and ANQGSEA. The DNA of the CDR3 is TGCAGCGTTCGTCCAGGGGGCATCTATGAGCAGTTCTTC. Translation gives CSVRPGGIYEQFF.

This clone showed up just a few times. This rearrangement joins TRBV2 to TRBJ2-7; perhaps TRBD2 as D (6 bases). The V gene lost 8 bases and the J gene lost 2 bases, with 10 bases spanning the gap. The CDR3 is 12 residues long. The V gene's germline CDR1 is SNHLY and CDR2 FYNNEI. The CDR3 DNA reads as TGTGCCAGCCGGGGGTTCGCCTACGAGCAGTACTTC. Its translation is CASRGFAYEQYF.

The V gene is TRBV28, the J gene TRBJ2-5; maybe TRBD1 (6 bases). In germline, CDR1 is MDHEN, CDR2 SYDVKM. The V and J ends lost 0 bases and 5 bases respectively, with 16 bases between them. This CDR3 is built from 16 residues. The CDR3 spells CASSLWVAGEKETQYF. In nucleotides, the CDR3 is TGTGCCAGCAGTTTATGGGTCGCAGGGGAAAAGGAGACCCAGTACTTC.

The V call is TRBV7-8, the J call TRBJ2-5; D might be TRBD2 (7 bases). V was pared by 5 bases and J by 0 bases, with 22 bases between. The CDR3 sequence is 18 residues long. Germline V CDR1 and CDR2: SGHVS, FQNEAQ. Here the CDR3 DNA reads TGTGCCAGCAGCCCCGGGGGGCAGTCAGCCCCGTACCAAGAGACCCAGTACTTC. Its protein product is CASSPGGQSAPYQETQYF.

The V call is TRBV10-3, the J call TRBJ1-6, with D unclear. V was shortened by 2 bases and J by 8 bases, with 16 bases between the two germline ends. The CDR3 loop spans 16 amino acids. The V gene's germline CDR1 is ENHRY and CDR2 SYGVKD. This chain's CDR3 is CAISEGATVLDSPLHF. The CDR3 DNA sequence: TGTGCCATCAGTGAGGGAGCAACCGTCCTTGATTCACCCCTCCACTTT.

The chain uses TRBV5-1 and TRBJ1-1, with D possibly being TRBD1 (5 bases). V lost 3 bases, J lost 2 bases, and 11 bases lay in between. The germline V gene has CDR1 SGHRS and CDR2 YFSETQ. The CDR3 consists of 14 residues. CDR3 residues: CASSSSTGNTEAFF. As DNA, the CDR3 is TGCGCCAGCAGCTCGAGTACAGGAAACACTGAAGCTTTCTTT.

CDR3 amino acids: CASSLRLTYEQYF. CDR3 DNA sequence: TGTGCCAGCAGTTTGCGGCTTACCTACGAGCAGTACTTC. The V and J genes are TRBV28 and TRBJ2-7; no clear D gene. CDR1 is MDHEN and CDR2 is SYDVKM in the germline V gene. This CDR3 contains 13 residues. Trimming pared 3 bases from V and 2 bases from J, leaving 8 bases between.

The chain employs TRBV7-8 and TRBJ1-5; a possible D gene is TRBD1 (5 bases). Germline V gene lookup returns CDR1 SGHVS and CDR2 FQNEAQ. V was clipped by 4 bases and J by 6 bases, with 16 bases between them. The CDR3 sequence is 15 residues long. In DNA, the CDR3 is TGTGCCAGCAGCTCCCAGACAGACCGTTCTCAGCCCCAGCATTTT. Its translation is CASSSQTDRSQPQHF.

The rearrangement uses TRBV6-5 and TRBJ1-5, with 7 bases fitting TRBD1. V lost 4 bases to trimming and J lost 11 bases; unmatched junction nucleotides: 17. The CDR3 runs 16 residues. Germline loops: CDR1 MNHEY, CDR2 SVGAGI. The CDR3 protein is CASSSAYNRGLEAQHF. In DNA form, the CDR3 reads TGTGCCAGCAGTTCCGCATACAATAGGGGGCTGGAGGCCCAGCATTTT.

The rearrangement uses TRBV10-3 and TRBJ2-7, with 9 bases aligning to TRBD1. Trimming took 10 bases from V and 6 from J; bases not matched to a gene: 7. CDR1 and CDR2 (germline): ENHRY, SYGVKD. The CDR3 runs to 12 residues. The CDR3 protein is CATGQGNIEQYF. For the CDR3, the DNA is TGTGCCACCGGACAGGGGAACATCGAGCAGTACTTC.

This clone appeared a few times. This chain links TRBV9 with TRBJ1-3, with a possible D match to TRBD1 (5 bases). The V gene's germline CDR1 is SGDLS and CDR2 YYNGEE. This CDR3 region has 20 residues. Trimming left V 0 bases short and J 2 bases short, with 24 bases between. The CDR3 DNA follows: TGTGCCAGCAGCGTAGGACTCACCTTCACCAGGGAAGGGCCTGGAAACACCATATATTTT. Protein: CASSVGLTFTREGPGNTIYF.

The V call is TRBV6-5, the J call TRBJ2-1; maybe TRBD1 (5 bases). The V gene lost 5 bases and the J gene lost 5 bases, with 13 bases spanning the gap. In germline, CDR1 is MNHEY, CDR2 SVGAGI. CDR3 length: 14 residues. CDR3 region: CASSQGVVDNEQFF. In nucleotides, the CDR3 is TGTGCCAGCAGTCAAGGGGTAGTTGACAATGAGCAGTTCTTC.

This chain links TRBV11-2 with TRBJ1-1; D not certain. This CDR3 comprises 15 residues. Germline V CDR1 and CDR2: SGHAT, FQNNGV. V was pared by 3 bases and J by 1 base, with 12 bases between. The CDR3 bases are TGTGCCAGCAGCTTTAGGAGTCTTCGGAACACTGAAGCTTTCTTT. The encoded protein is CASSFRSLRNTEAFF.

The chain is built from TRBV28 and TRBJ2-6; TRBD1 agrees at 10 bases. The CDR3 extends over 22 amino acids. Germline trimming cut 3 bases from V and 0 bases from J; bases unmatched to any gene: 17. The germline gives CDR1 MDHEN, CDR2 SYDVKM. CDR3 sequence (DNA): TGTGCCAGCAGTTTCCCATCATTCCGGGACAGGGGAAGGATCTCTGGGGCCAACGTCCTGACTTTC. It encodes CASSFPSFRDRGRISGANVLTF.

Notes on this clone: A read error may account for a junction end that differs from germline. This chain links TRBV7-9 with TRBJ1-6, with D possibly being TRBD1 (6 bases). This CDR3 contains 16 residues. From germline, CDR1 is SEHNR and CDR2 FQNEAQ (reference sequence). Written as DNA, the CDR3 is TGTTCCAGCAGCCTTATTTGGGGACACGGGTATTCACCCCTCCACTTT. This translates into CSSSLIWGHGYSPLHF.

V usage is TRBV10-3 and J usage is TRBJ2-5; a possible D gene is TRBD1 (6 bases). Germline loops: CDR1 ENHRY, CDR2 SYGVKD. The germline V and J ends were trimmed by 4 bases and 3 bases, with 12 bases remaining between them. This CDR3 is built from 14 residues. The CDR3: CAISGSPGEETQYF. CDR3 DNA sequence: TGTGCCATCAGTGGCTCGCCAGGGGAAGAGACCCAGTACTTC.

V gene TRBV7-9 combines with J gene TRBJ2-5, with 7 nucleotides matching TRBD1. CDR1 is SEHNR and CDR2 is FQNEAQ in the germline V gene (reference sequence). Unmatched junction bases numbered 4, after V lost 5 bases and J lost 1 base. CDR3 length: 14 residues. CDR3: CASSRGQPQETQYF. As DNA, the CDR3 is TGTGCCAGCAGCCGGGGACAGCCCCAAGAGACCCAGTACTTC.